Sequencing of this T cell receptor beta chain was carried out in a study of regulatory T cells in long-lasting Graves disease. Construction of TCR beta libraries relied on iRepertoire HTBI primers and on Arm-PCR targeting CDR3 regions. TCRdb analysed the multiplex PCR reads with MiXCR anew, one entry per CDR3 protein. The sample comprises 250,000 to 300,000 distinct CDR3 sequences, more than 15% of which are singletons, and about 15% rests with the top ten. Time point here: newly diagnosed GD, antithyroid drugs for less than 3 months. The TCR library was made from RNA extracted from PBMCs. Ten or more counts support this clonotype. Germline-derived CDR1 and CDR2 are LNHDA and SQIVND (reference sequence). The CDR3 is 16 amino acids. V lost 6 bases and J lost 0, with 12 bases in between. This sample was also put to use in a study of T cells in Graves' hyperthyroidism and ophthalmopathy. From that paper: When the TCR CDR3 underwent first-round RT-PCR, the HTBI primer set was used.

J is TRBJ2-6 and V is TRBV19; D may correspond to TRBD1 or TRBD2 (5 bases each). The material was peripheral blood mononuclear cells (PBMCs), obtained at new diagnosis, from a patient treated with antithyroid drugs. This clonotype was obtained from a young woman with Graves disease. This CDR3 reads CASSGTKVSGANVLTF. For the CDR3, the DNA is TGTGCCAGTAGCGGGACGAAAGTCTCTGGGGCCAACGTCCTGACTTTC.